The sequence of this TCR beta chain was determined in a study of blood T cell repertoires in COVID-19. The data were produced by immunoSEQ multiplex PCR, yet TCRdb's version contains in-frame clones alone and is incomplete. Seen here are a few hundred thousand clones, over 75% observed once, and the top ten hold under 2.5%. Germline V gene sequence: CDR1 LGHDT, CDR2 YNNKEL (reference sequence). This CDR3 is 14 amino acids long. V lost 1 base and J lost 3, with 9 bases in between. This chain connects TRBV3-1 (or the pseudogene TRBV3-2) to TRBJ1-2; D not certain. Source material: PBMCs or T cells enriched from blood (not recorded which). The TCR comes from a man aged 25-40 years who had recovered from COVID-19. CDR3 in amino acids: CASSQASRDYGYTF. The DNA of the CDR3 is TGTGCCAGCAGCCAAGCCTCACGAGACTATGGCTACACCTTC.